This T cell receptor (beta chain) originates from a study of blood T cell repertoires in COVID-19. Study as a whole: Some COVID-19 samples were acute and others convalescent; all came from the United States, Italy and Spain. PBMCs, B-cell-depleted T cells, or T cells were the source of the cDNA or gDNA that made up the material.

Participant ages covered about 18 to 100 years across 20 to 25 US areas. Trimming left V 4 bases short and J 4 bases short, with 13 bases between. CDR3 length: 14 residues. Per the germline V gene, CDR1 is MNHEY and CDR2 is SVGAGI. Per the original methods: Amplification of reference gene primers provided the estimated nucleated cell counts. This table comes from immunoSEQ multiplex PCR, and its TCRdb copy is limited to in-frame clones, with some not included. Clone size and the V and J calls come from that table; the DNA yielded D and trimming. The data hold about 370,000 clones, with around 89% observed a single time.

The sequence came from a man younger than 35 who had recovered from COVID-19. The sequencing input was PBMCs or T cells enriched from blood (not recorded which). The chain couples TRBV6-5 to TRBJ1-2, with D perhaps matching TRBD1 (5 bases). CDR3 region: CASSFDPTVYGYTF. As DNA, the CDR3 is TGTGCCAGCAGTTTCGATCCGACAGTCTATGGCTACACCTTC.